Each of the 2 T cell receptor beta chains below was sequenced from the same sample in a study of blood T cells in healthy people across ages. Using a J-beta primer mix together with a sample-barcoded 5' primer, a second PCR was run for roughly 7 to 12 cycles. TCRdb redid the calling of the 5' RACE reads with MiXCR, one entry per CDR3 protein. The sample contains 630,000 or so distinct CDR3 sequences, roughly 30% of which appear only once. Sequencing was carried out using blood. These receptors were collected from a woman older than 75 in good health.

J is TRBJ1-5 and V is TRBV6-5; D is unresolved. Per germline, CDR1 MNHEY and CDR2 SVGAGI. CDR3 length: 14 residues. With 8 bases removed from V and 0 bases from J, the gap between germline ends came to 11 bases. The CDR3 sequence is CASRSLHSNQPQHF. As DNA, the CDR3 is TGTGCCAGCCGGAGTCTCCATAGCAATCAGCCCCAGCATTTT.

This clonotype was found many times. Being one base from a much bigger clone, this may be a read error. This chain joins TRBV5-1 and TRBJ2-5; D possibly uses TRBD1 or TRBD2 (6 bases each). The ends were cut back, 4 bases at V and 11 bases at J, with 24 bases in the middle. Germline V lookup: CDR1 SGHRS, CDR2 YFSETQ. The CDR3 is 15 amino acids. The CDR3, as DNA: TGCGCCAGCAGCCTGGAGGTGGGGGGCAATAATGAGCAGTACTTC. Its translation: CASSLEVGGNNEQYF.